This T cell receptor beta chain appears in the sequencing data of a study of T cells in localized non-small cell lung cancer. Study-wide results and limits: T cell clonality was highest in uninvolved adjacent lung, above tumor. A higher density of T cells in blood coincided with extended overall survival. Because sequencing included only one region (of the tumor), heterogeneity remains possible.

With regard to this clone: The antigen is not known.

Generated by immunoSEQ multiplex PCR, the TCRdb table keeps only in-frame clones and is missing some. The sample carries 9,000 to 15,000 clones, 70% to 90% recorded once. From germline, CDR1 is MNHNY and CDR2 SVGAGI (reference sequence). The CDR3 covers 16 residues. With V trimmed by 6 bases and J by 1 base, 8 bases remained unmatched. The chain couples TRBV6-6 to TRBJ1-1; 10 positions agree with TRBD1. The sequence was obtained from an older male donor with stage I lung adenocarcinoma. Sample: peripheral blood, taken before any cancer treatment. The CDR3 nucleotides are TGTGCCAGCAGCCTAGGGACAGGGGTAGGGAACACTGAAGCTTTCTTT. Its protein product is CASSLGTGVGNTEAFF.